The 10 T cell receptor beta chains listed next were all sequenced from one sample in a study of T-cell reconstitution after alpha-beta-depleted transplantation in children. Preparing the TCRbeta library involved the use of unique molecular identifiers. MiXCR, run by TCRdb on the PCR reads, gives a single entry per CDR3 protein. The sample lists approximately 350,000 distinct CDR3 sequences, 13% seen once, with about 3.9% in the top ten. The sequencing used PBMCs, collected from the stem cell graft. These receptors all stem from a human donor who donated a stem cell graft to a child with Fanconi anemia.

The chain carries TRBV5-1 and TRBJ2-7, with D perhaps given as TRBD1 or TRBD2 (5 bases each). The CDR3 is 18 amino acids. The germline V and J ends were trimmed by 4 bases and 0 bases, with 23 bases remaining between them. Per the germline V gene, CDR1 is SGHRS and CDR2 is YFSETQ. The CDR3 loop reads CASSLQPHSGRISYEQYF. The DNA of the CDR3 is TGCGCCAGCAGCCTACAACCCCACTCGGGACGGATCTCCTACGAGCAGTACTTC.

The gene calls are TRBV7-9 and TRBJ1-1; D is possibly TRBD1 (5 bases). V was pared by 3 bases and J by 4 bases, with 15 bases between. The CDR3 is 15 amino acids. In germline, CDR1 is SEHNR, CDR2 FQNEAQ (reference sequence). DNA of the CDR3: TGTGCCAGCAGCTTCGGGAGGGAGAGGGGCACTGAAGCTTTCTTT. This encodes CASSFGRERGTEAFF.

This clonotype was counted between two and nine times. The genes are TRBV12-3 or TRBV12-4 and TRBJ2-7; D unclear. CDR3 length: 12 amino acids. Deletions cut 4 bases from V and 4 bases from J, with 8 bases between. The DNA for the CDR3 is TGTGCCAGCAGTTCAGGCGAATACGAGCAGTACTTC. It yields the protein CASSSGEYEQYF.

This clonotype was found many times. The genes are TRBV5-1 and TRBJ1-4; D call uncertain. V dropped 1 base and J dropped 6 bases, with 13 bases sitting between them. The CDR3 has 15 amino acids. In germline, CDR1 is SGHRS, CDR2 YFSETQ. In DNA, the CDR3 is TGCGCCAGCAGCTTGATGTCAGGCGCTCATGAAAAACTGTTTTTT. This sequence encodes CASSLMSGAHEKLFF. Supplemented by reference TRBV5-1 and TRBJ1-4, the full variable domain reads KAGVTQTPRYLIKTRGQQVTLSCSPISGHRSVSWYQQTPGQGLQFLFEYFSETQRNKGNFPGRFSGRQFSNSRSEMNVSTLELGDSALYLCASSLMSGAHEKLFFGSGTQLSVL.

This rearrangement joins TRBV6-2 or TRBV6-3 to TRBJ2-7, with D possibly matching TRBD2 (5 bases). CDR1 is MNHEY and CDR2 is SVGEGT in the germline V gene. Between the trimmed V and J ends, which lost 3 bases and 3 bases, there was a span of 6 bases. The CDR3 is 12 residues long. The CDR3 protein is CASSYEGYEQYV. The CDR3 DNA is TGTGCCAGCAGTTATGAGGGCTACGAGCAGTACGTC.

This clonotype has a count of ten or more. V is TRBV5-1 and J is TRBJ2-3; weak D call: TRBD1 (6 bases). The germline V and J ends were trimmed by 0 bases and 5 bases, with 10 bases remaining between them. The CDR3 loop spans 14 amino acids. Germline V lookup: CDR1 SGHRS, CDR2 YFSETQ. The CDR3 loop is CASSLGTARDTQYF. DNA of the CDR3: TGCGCCAGCAGCTTGGGGACAGCCCGAGATACGCAGTATTTT.

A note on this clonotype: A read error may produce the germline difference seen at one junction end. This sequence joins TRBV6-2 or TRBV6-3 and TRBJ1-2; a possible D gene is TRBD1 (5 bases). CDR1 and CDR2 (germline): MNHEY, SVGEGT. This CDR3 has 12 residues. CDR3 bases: TGTGCCAGAAGTTACGAAGGGGACGGCTACACCTTC. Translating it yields CARSYEGDGYTF.

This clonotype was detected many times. CDR3 protein: CASSSRDGSYEQYF. The CDR3 region has the DNA TGTGCCAGCAGCTCCCGGGACGGCTCCTACGAGCAGTACTTC. The J gene is TRBJ2-7, the V gene TRBV7-9, with D perhaps TRBD1 or TRBD2 (5 bases each). The CDR3 covers 14 residues. Trimming cost V 4 bases and J 0 bases, with 10 bases left between them. The germline V gene has CDR1 SEHNR and CDR2 FQNEAQ (reference sequence). The full variable domain, completed using reference TRBV7-9 and TRBJ2-7, is DTGVSQNPRHKITKRGQNVTFRCDPISEHNRLYWYRQTLGQGPEFLTYFQNEAQLEKSRLLSDRFSAERPKGSFSTLEIQRTEQGDSAMYLCASSSRDGSYEQYFGPGTRLTVT.

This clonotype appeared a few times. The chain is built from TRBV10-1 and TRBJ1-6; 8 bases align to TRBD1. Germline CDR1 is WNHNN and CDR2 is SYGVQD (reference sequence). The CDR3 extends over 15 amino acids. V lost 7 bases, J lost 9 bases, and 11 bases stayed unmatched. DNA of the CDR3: TGCGCCAGCATTCGACCGGGACAGGCGCTTTCACCCCTCCACTTT. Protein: CASIRPGQALSPLHF.

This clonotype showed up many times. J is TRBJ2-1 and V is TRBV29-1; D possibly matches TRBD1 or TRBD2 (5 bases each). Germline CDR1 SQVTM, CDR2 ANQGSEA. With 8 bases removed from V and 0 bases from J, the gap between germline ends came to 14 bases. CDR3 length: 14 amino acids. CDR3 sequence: CSYCAGSSYNEQFF. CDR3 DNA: TGCAGCTACTGTGCAGGGAGCTCCTACAATGAGCAGTTCTTC.